Listed here is a single T cell receptor (beta chain). This clone was found a few times. Its cognate antigen has yet to be identified. No quality values exist for individual bases; no much larger clone is one base distant. The cohort consisted of 666 healthy bone marrow donors. Cohort members were all nominally healthy when sampled, although unrecorded immune exposures were likely present. The donor was CMV seronegative and was included in the group of about 400 seronegative cohort members. Every donor gave a peripheral blood sample, and the peripheral blood mononuclear cells from that sample were used for TCR beta sequencing. Genomic DNA was extracted from the blood cell samples with the Qiagen DNeasy Blood Extraction Kit. The library was produced with the immunoSEQ multiplex PCR assay. A mixture of 60 forward primers for TCR Vbeta segments and 13 reverse primers for TCR Jbeta segments was used in the multiplex PCR. The CDR3 region of rearranged TCR beta genes was amplified from genomic DNA with a multiplex PCR assay. On the Illumina HiSeq System, the amplified TCR beta libraries were sequenced as 87-base-pair reads. On the study's bioinformatics: In a later analysis, tens of millions of unique TCR beta chains were counted across the approximately 640 repertoires, and roughly 11 million of these chains were shared by at least two donors. Raw reads were error-corrected and collapsed into unique sequences with a nearest-neighbor algorithm that merged closely related sequences to remove PCR and sequencing errors. Alignment of CDR3 sequences to IMGT reference sequences was used to assign V, D and J gene segments. For a sequence to be retained, a match of at least six nucleotides to both a V gene segment and a J gene segment was required. A rearrangement counted as productive if the CDR3 had no stop codons and remained in frame with V and J, and every other rearrangement counted as non-productive. Following IMGT convention, CDR3 was defined as the stretch from the second conserved V-encoded cysteine up to the conserved J-encoded phenylalanine. In an earlier analysis of more than 550 of the donors, sequences lacking an unambiguous match to a single V gene segment were excluded. In an earlier analysis of 450 to 750 of the donors, a V segment was called functional when productive rearrangements were above 56.7%, and segregating when the standard deviation between donors exceeded 5%. To diagnose cytomegalovirus status from the catalog of TCR beta chain sequences, a statistical classification framework was built. V and J gene assignment, in a later analysis, came from comparing TCR nucleotide sequences with IMGT/GENE-DB human TR gene sequences. A later analysis assigned CDR3 sequences and most-parsimonious VDJ recombination scenarios with the TCRdist pipeline. In a later analysis, each TCR beta chain was defined by its CDR3 amino acid sequence together with its V-gene family, and reads without a unique V-gene family were excluded. A later analysis removed 550 to 700 highly shared, low-generation-probability nucleotide sequences to deal with suspected cross-contamination and a sequencing artifact. In a later analysis, a clonal expansion index for each public chain was calculated from normalized within-repertoire ranks of inferred template counts. A later analysis computed generation probabilities with a VDJ recombination model fitted to out-of-frame rearrangements, and checked the results against IGoR. In a later analysis, hypergeometric tests were used to score TCR-TCR, TCR-HLA and TCR-CMV co-occurrence, with a repertoire-size bias correction applied to TCR pairs. In a later analysis, false discovery rates were estimated by permuting HLA or CMV assignments 20 times. A later analysis grouped co-occurring TCRs with DBSCAN, adding TCRdist sequence similarity when clustering within HLA-allele-positive subsets. Co-occurrence clustering excluded repertoires with fewer than 30,000 or more than 120,000 public chains, plus five with anomalous nucleotide sharing. TCRdb mirrors the immuneACCESS table, restricted to in-frame sequences. Some clones are absent from its copies; in checked studies, under half trace to an unresolved V gene, and the reason for the others is unknown. D and trimming were read from the DNA, whereas the V and J calls and clone size are those reported in that table. The table for this sample lists around 110,000 clones; 9.5% of them were counted only once. Less than 4% of the sample comes from the top ten.

These data come from a study of cytomegalovirus exposure and HLA in healthy donors (dated by TCRdb to between 2016 and 2019). For context, the study as a whole: An earlier analysis of several hundred of the donors reported 276 Gb of sequence data and 117 million unique TCR beta sequences obtained from around 180 million T cells. Among some 400 genotyped donors of the cohort, an average of around 250,000 unique TCR beta nucleotide sequences was sequenced per donor, of which about 18% were non-productive. To decide whether each TCR beta V gene segment behaved as functional or pseudogenic, an earlier analysis of some 540 of the donors relied on high-throughput TCR beta sequencing. The number of donors typed differed by locus, with roughly 620-630 for A, B, C, DRB1 and DQB1, over 500 for DQA1, 600 to 610 for DPA1, and some 440 for DPB1. Class I and class II HLA loci were covered by the typing at four-digit resolution. An early release that covered fewer than 800 HLA-typed donors contained approximately 300 gigabases of sequencing data and 80 million or so unique TCR sequences. Of the approximately 400 genotyped donors, 81% fell in the genetic ancestry cluster associated with self-reported Caucasian donors. The study aimed to test whether cataloging public T cell receptors could reveal signatures of past pathogen exposure. Besides the first cohort of 666 subjects, a separate validation cohort made up of 120 different subjects was used. Every discovery cohort repertoire had been produced on one sequencing platform. A later analysis re-analyzed previously published TCR beta repertoires from approximately 700 donors and added high-resolution HLA genotyping to study TCR occurrence patterns. High-throughput TCR immunosequencing, statistical association of individual TCRs with disease status, and machine learning were combined to predict cytomegalovirus infection status. The study used immunosequencing to profile the T cell repertoires of approximately 690 subjects and linked those repertoires to cytomegalovirus serostatus. Several DR-DQ haplotypes were handled as single units for association and clustering because linkage in the cohort was strong. A later genetic analysis used genome-wide SNP genotypes for about 60% of the roughly 700 donors, treating that subset as a discovery cohort. Rather than using new phenotypic data, the later analysis identified candidate immune exposures from TCR beta sequences and from how often those sequences occurred across donors. Alongside the repertoire data, information on donor age, sex, ethnicity and CMV serostatus was compiled. Overall study results and their limits: The authors suggested that the approach could potentially be extended to other disease states and immunological phenotypes. Some 16 rarely observed V segments, including chromosome 9 orphons, were excluded from the earlier analysis of about 610 of the donors because counts were too low. Roughly uniform sequencing depth across donors was assumed in presence/absence analyses, although this assumption may not hold. In vitro tests confirmed that three of the cytomegalovirus-associated TCR beta chains recognize cytomegalovirus antigens. Because the 87-base-pair reads could not distinguish some IMGT-functional V segments, including TRBV6-2 and TRBV6-3, those segments were excluded. The classifier was reported to diagnose cytomegalovirus status with high specificity and sensitivity in both the original and validation cohorts. A later genetic analysis associated a missense DCLRE1C variant with V-gene and J-gene trimming of TCR beta chains, and an independent cohort replicated the association. Several of the top co-occurrence clusters appeared to be linked to parvovirus B19, influenza, CMV and Epstein-Barr virus, according to a later analysis. A further reported finding was that TCR beta sequences accurately predicted the HLA-A and HLA-B alleles for most subjects in the first cohort. A later analysis found that HLA-associated TCR beta chains were more clonally expanded and had lower generation probabilities than equally common non-associated chains. According to a later genetic analysis, donors in an Asian-associated ancestry cluster had fewer N-insertions in productive TCRs than the approximately 610-donor mean. Most TCR sequences were observed very rarely across donors, whereas some public TCRs were present in many individuals. For the cohort, immune exposure information was limited to CMV serostatus. Linkage disequilibrium might explain the correlated functional status among segregating V segments, but an unknown experimental factor could not be excluded. Strong co-occurrence of HLA alleles, especially DR and DQ, made assigning TCR associations to individual alleles difficult. Because some donors lacked HLA typing at each locus, the association tests relied only on the typed subset. In an earlier analysis of under 600 of the donors, most TCR beta V segments were observed in productive rearrangements about 87% or about 30% of the time, broadly matching IMGT annotations. The study gave a list of 150 to 200 TCR beta chains associated with cytomegalovirus. Only TCR beta chains were sequenced in this cohort, and the absence of alpha or paired-chain data limited detectable features. A later analysis associated 16,951 TCR beta sequences with specific HLA alleles at a false discovery rate of 0.05. In a later analysis, most CMV-associated TCR beta chains were found to appear HLA-restricted, with HLA associations seemingly driven largely by CMV exposure. A cluster of highly shared sequence variants was judged likely to be a technical artifact of the sequencing pipeline. In a later analysis, the rate of TCR association differed among HLA loci, with DRB1 alleles having the most associated TCRs and HLA-C alleles having the fewest.

As encoded in the germline V gene, CDR1 is ENHRY while CDR2 is SYGVKD. Taken from cysteine to phenylalanine, the CDR3 has 14 residues. Only CDR3 DNA is held: 42 bases, read in frame from base 1. A distance of 14 bases separates the germline ends of V and J, which lose 6 bases and 5 bases respectively. The receptor comes from a man aged 25 to 40 in good health and CMV-seronegative. Sequenced: PBMCs. The rearranged chain carries TRBV10-3 and TRBJ2-1, and perhaps TRBD2 as D gene, on 6 matching bases. The DNA sequence is given as TGTGCCATCAGCCAAGGGGAGGACCACAATGAGCAGTTCTTC. Translated, this gives CAISQGEDHNEQFF.